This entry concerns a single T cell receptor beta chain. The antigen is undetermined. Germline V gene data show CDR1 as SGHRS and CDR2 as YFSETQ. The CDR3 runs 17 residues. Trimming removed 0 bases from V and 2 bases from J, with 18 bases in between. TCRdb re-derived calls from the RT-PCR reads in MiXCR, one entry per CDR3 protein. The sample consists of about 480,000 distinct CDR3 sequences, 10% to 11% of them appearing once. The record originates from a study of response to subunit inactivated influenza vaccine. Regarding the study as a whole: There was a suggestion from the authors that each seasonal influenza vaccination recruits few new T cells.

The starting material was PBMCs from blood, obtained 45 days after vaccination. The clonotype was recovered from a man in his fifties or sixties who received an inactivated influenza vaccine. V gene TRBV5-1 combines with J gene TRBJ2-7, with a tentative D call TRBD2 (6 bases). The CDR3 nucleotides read TGCGCCAGCAGCTTGGAGTCCTGGGGGGAGCGGACCTACGAGCAGTACTTC. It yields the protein CASSLESWGERTYEQYF.